This T cell receptor (beta chain) was retrieved from a study of T cells in Graves' hyperthyroidism and ophthalmopathy. RNA transcripts were the template for amplifying TCR beta CDR3 regions. Researchers ran a first-round RT-PCR on the TCR CDR3 using the HTBI primer set. Using its own MiXCR run on the multiplex PCR reads, TCRdb lists one record per CDR3 protein. The data contain around 290,000 distinct CDR3 sequences, roughly 13% of them singletons. The CDR3 contains 15 residues. The germline CDR1 and CDR2 sequences are KGHSH and LQKENI. The V end lost 3 bases, the J end lost 4 bases, and 16 bases lay between the germline ends. This clonotype was seen a handful of times.

The clonotype comes from a woman between 40 and 50 years old with Graves' hyperthyroidism. The chain employs TRBV18 and TRBJ2-7; D tentatively reads TRBD1 or TRBD2 (6 bases each). Material: blood. The CDR3, as DNA: TGTGCCAGCTCACCCAGCCCACAGGGAGGTTACGAGCAGTACTTC. It translates to CASSPSPQGGYEQYF.